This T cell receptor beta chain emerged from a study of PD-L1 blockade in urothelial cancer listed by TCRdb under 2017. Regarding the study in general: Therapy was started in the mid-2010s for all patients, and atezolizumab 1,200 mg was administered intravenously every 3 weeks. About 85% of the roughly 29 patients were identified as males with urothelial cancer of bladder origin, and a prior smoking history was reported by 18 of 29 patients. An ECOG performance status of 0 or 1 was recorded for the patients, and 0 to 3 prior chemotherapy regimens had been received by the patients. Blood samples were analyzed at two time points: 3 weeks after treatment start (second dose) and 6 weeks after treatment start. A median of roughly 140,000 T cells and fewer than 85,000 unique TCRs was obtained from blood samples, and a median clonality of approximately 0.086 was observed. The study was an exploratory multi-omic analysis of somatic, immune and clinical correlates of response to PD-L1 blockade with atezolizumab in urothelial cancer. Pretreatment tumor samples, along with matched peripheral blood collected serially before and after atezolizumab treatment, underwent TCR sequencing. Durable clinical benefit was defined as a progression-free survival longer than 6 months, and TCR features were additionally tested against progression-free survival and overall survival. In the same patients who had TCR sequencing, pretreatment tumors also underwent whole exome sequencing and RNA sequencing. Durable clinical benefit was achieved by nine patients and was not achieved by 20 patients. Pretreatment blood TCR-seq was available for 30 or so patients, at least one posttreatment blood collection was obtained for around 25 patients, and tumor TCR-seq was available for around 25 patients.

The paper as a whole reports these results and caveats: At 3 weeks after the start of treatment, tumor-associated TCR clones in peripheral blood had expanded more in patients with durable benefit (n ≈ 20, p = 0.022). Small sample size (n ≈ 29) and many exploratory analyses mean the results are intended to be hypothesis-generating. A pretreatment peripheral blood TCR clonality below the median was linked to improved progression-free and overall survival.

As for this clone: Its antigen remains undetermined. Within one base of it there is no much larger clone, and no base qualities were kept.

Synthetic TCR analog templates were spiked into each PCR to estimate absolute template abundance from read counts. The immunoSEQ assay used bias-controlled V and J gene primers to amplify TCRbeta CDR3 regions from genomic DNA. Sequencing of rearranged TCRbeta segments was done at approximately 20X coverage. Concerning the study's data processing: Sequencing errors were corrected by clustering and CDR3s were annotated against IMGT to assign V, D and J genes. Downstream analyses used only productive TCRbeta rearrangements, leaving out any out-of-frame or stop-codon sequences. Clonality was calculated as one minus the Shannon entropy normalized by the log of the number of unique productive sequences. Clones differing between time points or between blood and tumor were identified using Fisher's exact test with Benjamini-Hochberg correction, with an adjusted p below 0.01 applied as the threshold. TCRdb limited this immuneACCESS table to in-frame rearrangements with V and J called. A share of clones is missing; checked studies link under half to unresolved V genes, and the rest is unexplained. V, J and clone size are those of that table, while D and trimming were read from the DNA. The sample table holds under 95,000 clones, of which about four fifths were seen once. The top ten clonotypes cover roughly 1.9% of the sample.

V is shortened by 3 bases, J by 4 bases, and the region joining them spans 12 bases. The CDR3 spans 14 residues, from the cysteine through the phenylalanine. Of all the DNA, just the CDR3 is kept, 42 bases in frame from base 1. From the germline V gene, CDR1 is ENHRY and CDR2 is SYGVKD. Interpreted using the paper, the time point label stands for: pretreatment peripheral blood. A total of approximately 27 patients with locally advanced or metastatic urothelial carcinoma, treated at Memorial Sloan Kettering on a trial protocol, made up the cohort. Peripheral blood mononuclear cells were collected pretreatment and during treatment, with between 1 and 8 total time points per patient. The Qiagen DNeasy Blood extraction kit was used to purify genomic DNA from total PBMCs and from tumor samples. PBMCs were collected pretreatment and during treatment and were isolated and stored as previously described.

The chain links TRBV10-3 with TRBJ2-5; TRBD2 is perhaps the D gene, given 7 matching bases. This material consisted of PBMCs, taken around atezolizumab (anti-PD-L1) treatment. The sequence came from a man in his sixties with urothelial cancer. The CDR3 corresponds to CAISEQGGGETQYF. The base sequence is TGTGCCATCAGTGAACAGGGAGGGGGAGAGACCCAGTACTTC.